These T cell receptor beta chains were read from a single sample in a study of T cell repertoires in cytomegalovirus infection. Each CDR3 protein gets one entry after TCRdb re-called the reads with MiXCR. The sample includes about 180,000 distinct CDR3 sequences, 17% of them seen just once. Sequencing was done on a sample of CD8+ T cells from PBMCs. These receptors were obtained from a human donor in good health (CMV status not recorded). Some clones in this sample may be carry-over from other donors' samples. CDR3s include the opening cysteine and the closing phenylalanine or tryptophan. A D gene is named only where the DNA matches it firmly. Not all rows give a size; the values are once, few, many and, for expanded clones, a class.

clone size,D gene,V gene,J gene,CDR3 DNA,CDR3 protein
NA,NA,TRBV4-1,TRBJ2-1,TGCGCCAGCAGCCAAGTAGAAAGCTCCTACAATGAGCAGTTCTTC,CASSQVESSYNEQFF
NA,NA,TRBV6-2/TRBV6-3,TRBJ2-2,TGTGCCAGCAGTTACGAGCGTAGGGAGCTGTTTTTT,CASSYERRELFF
many,NA,TRBV12-3/TRBV12-4,TRBJ1-2,TGTGCCAGCAGTTTGGGGGTATATGGCTACACCTTC,CASSLGVYGYTF
NA,NA,TRBV12-3/TRBV12-4,TRBJ2-7,TGTGCCAGCAGTTTGGGGAGCCCTATAAAGCAGTACTTC,CASSLGSPIKQYF
NA,TRBD1,TRBV5-6,TRBJ2-3,TGTGCCAGCAGCTTCGGGACAGGGCCCGGCCAAGCGCAGTATTTT,CASSFGTGPGQAQYF
NA,NA,TRBV4-1,TRBJ2-3,TGCGCCAGCAGCCATCAAGAGGGGCGATCAGATACGCAGTATTTT,CASSHQEGRSDTQYF
many,NA,TRBV7-2,TRBJ1-1,TGTGCCAGCAGCCCGGGGGGGGCGAACACTGAAGCTTTCTTT,CASSPGGANTEAFF
NA,TRBD1,TRBV7-9,TRBJ1-2,TGTGCCAGCAGCCGGGTCGACAGGGACGGCTACACCTTC,CASSRVDRDGYTF
many,NA,TRBV6-2/TRBV6-3,TRBJ1-1,TGTGCCAGCAGTTATGGACCGCTCTTTCTGAACACTGAAGCTTTCTTT,CASSYGPLFLNTEAFF
NA,NA,TRBV11-3,TRBJ2-3,TGTGCCAGCAGCCAGGCCCTTACAAATACGCAGTATTTT,CASSQALTNTQYF
NA,NA,TRBV4-1,TRBJ1-4,TGCGCCAGCAGCCAAGACTGGACAAGGGCTAATGAAAAACTGTTTTTT,CASSQDWTRANEKLFF
few,TRBD1,TRBV2,TRBJ1-1,TGTGCCAGCCCATCTAGACAGGGGATGAACACTGAAGCTTTCTTT,CASPSRQGMNTEAFF
NA,NA,TRBV6-2/TRBV6-3,TRBJ1-1,TGTGCCAGCAGTTACGGGACATCGAACACTGAAGCTTTCTTT,CASSYGTSNTEAFF
NA,NA,TRBV7-6,TRBJ2-5,TGTGCCAGCAGCTTATCAAGAAATCAAGAGACCCAGTACTTC,CASSLSRNQETQYF
few,NA,TRBV7-8,TRBJ2-3,TGTGCCAGCAGCTTAGCGCTTGGCACAGATACGCAGTATTTT,CASSLALGTDTQYF
NA,TRBD2,TRBV9,TRBJ2-1,TGTGCCAGCAGCGTAGAGCGGGATAGCGGGGGAAATGAGCAGTTCTTC,CASSVERDSGGNEQFF
NA,TRBD1,TRBV12-3/TRBV12-4,TRBJ2-1,TGTGCCAGCAGTTCAATGGACAGGGGCGCGGACTCCTACAATGAGCAGTTCTTC,CASSSMDRGADSYNEQFF
few,NA,TRBV7-2,TRBJ2-7,TGTGCCAGCAGCCCCCTGGGCTCCTACGAGCAGTACTTC,CASSPLGSYEQYF
NA,TRBD1,TRBV6-5,TRBJ1-1,TGTGCCAGTCACCGGGACAGAGATGAAGCTTTCTTT,CASHRDRDEAFF
NA,NA,TRBV5-1,TRBJ2-1,TGCGCCAGCAGCTTGGCTAGTCCCTACAATGAGCAGTTCTTC,CASSLASPYNEQFF
few,NA,TRBV14,TRBJ1-1,TGTGCCAGCAGCCAAGGACGGCCGGGCGTTAACACTGAAGCTTTCTTT,CASSQGRPGVNTEAFF
few,NA,TRBV7-2,TRBJ2-1,TGTGCCAGCAGCTTAGTGAGCTCCTACAATGAGCAGTTCTTC,CASSLVSSYNEQFF
NA,NA,TRBV7-2,TRBJ2-7,TGTGCCAGCAGCTCAGACGCCGGATCTTCCTACGAGCAGTACTTC,CASSSDAGSSYEQYF
NA,NA,TRBV5-6,TRBJ1-5,TGTGCCAGCAGCTTGGCCTCTCCCCCGAATCAGCCCCAGCATTTT,CASSLASPPNQPQHF
NA,NA,TRBV20-1,TRBJ1-5,TGCAGTGCTAGAGATCCGGCAGACAAACAGCCCCAGCATTTT,CSARDPADKQPQHF
few,NA,TRBV7-9,TRBJ2-1,TGTGCCAGCAGCTTAGATCAGGGGACCGACAATGAGCAGTTCTTC,CASSLDQGTDNEQFF
NA,TRBD1,TRBV20-1,TRBJ1-2,TGCAGTGCAACCGGGACAGTTTTAGCTAACTATGGCTACACCTTC,CSATGTVLANYGYTF
NA,NA,TRBV12-3/TRBV12-4,TRBJ2-2,TGTGCCAGCAGTTTAGTAGGGGTTTACACCGGGGAGCTGTTTTTT,CASSLVGVYTGELFF
NA,NA,TRBV29-1,TRBJ1-1,TGCAGCGTTGAAAGTGCTGGAGGTTTCACTGAAGCTTTCTTT,CSVESAGGFTEAFF
few,TRBD1,TRBV11-2,TRBJ1-5,TGTGCCAGCAGCCGGACAGGGGAACAGCCCCAGCATTTT,CASSRTGEQPQHF
few,TRBD2,TRBV4-3,TRBJ2-5,TGCGCCAGCAGCCCCACTCCGGCGGGAGGAGAGACCCAGTACTTC,CASSPTPAGGETQYF
NA,TRBD1,TRBV7-2,TRBJ2-7,TGTGCCAGCATCGGACAGGACTCCTACGAGCAGTACTTC,CASIGQDSYEQYF
NA,NA,TRBV12-3/TRBV12-4,TRBJ2-7,TGTGCCAGCAGCCGAACGCTTGTAGCGGTGATGATGGGGGACGAGCAGTACTTC,CASSRTLVAVMMGDEQYF
few,NA,TRBV5-5,TRBJ1-2,TGTGCCAGCAGCCCCTTGCGGAGCCTCTATGGCTACACCTTC,CASSPLRSLYGYTF
NA,TRBD1,TRBV28,TRBJ2-3,TGTGCCACTTCGGGGGACAGGGTCACAGATACGCAGTATTTT,CATSGDRVTDTQYF
few,TRBD2,TRBV27,TRBJ2-5,TGTGCCAGCATAGCTAGCGGGGGGAACCTACAAGAGACCCAGTACTTC,CASIASGGNLQETQYF
NA,NA,TRBV7-2,TRBJ1-1,TGTGCCAGCAAAATAACCGGGGACACTGAAGCTTTCTTT,CASKITGDTEAFF
NA,TRBD1,TRBV27,TRBJ1-4,TGTGCCAGCAGTACCTGGGACAGAATAAATGAAAAACTGTTTTTT,CASSTWDRINEKLFF
few,NA,TRBV6-5,TRBJ2-5,TGTGCCAGCAGTTCCCTGACGGGGGTGGAGACCCAGTACTTC,CASSSLTGVETQYF
NA,TRBD1,TRBV20-1,TRBJ1-2,TGCAGTGCTGGGACAGGGACTACGTCGGAAGGCTACACCTTC,CSAGTGTTSEGYTF
NA,NA,TRBV28,TRBJ1-4,TGTGCCAGCTCGGGAAGGGGAGGCAATGAAAAACTGTTTTTT,CASSGRGGNEKLFF
few,TRBD1,TRBV7-9,TRBJ2-3,TGTGCCAGCAGCTCATACAGGGGGACCTACACAGATACGCAGTATTTT,CASSSYRGTYTDTQYF
few,NA,TRBV6-6,TRBJ1-6,TGTGCCACGTCCGGGACTACCTATAATTCACCCCTCCACTTT,CATSGTTYNSPLHF